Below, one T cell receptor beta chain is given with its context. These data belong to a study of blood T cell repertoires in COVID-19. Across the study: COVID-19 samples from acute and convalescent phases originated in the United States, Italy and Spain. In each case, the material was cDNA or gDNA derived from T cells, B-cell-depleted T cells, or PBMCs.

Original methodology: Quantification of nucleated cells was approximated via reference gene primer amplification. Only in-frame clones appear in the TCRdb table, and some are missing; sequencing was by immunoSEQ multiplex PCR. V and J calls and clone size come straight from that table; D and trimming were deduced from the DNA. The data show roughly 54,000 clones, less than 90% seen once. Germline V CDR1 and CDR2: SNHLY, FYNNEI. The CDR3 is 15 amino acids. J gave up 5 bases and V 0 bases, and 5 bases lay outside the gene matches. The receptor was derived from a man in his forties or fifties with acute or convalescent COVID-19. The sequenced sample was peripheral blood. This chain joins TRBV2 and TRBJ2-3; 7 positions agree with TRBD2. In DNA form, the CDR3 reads TGTGCCAGCAGTGAAGCGGCGGTAGCGGGAGATACGCAGTATTTT. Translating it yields CASSEAAVAGDTQYF.